Below, 16 T cell receptor beta chains from the same sample are listed, as sequenced in a study of T cells in Graves' hyperthyroidism and ophthalmopathy. The source material, RNA transcripts, was used to amplify TCR beta CDR3 regions. The HTBI set primed first-round TCR CDR3 RT-PCR. TCRdb reprocessed the multiplex PCR reads with MiXCR, giving one entry per CDR3 protein. The data contain around 450,000 distinct CDR3 sequences, roughly 14% of them singletons. The source material was blood. These receptors originate from a young woman with Graves' hyperthyroidism.

In its sample, this clonotype was seen many times. This chain connects TRBV11-3 to TRBJ1-4; maybe TRBD1 (5 bases). CDR3 length: 13 residues. CDR1 is SGHNT and CDR2 is YENEEA in the germline V gene. V was cut by 5 bases and J by 7 bases, with 11 bases left in between. The CDR3 reads CASSHGGGEKLFF. The CDR3 nucleotides are TGTGCCAGCAGCCACGGGGGTGGTGAAAAACTGTTTTTT.

The chain uses TRBV19 and TRBJ1-6, with a weak D call TRBD1 (6 bases). Per germline, CDR1 LNHDA and CDR2 SQIVND (reference sequence). V gave up 5 bases and J gave up 1 base, with 12 bases separating them. The CDR3 extends over 16 amino acids. The CDR3, as DNA: TGTGCCAGTAGTTCGACAGGTGGATCCTATAATTCACCCCTCCACTTT. Protein: CASSSTGGSYNSPLHF.

This clonotype was seen at least ten times. The V gene is TRBV7-9, the J gene TRBJ2-7, with no clear D. Trimming stripped 3 bases from V and 5 bases from J, with 14 bases between. The CDR3 spans 14 residues. Germline V gene sequence: CDR1 SEHNR, CDR2 FQNEAQ (reference sequence). The CDR3 coding sequence is TGTGCCAGCAGCTTGTCCCTATCTGACCACGAGCAGTACTTC. Protein product: CASSLSLSDHEQYF.

This clonotype was found many times. The chain's CDR3 is CASHRGGGHEQFF. In DNA, the CDR3 is TGTGCCAGCCACCGGGGGGGCGGCCATGAGCAGTTCTTC. The chain uses TRBV3-1 and TRBJ2-1; TRBD2 agrees at 8 bases. The CDR3 totals 13 residues. Unmatched junction bases numbered 8, after V lost 8 bases and J lost 8 bases. The V gene's germline CDR1 is LGHDT and CDR2 YNNKEL (reference sequence).

The chain couples TRBV9 to TRBJ2-2; D is tentatively TRBD1 or TRBD2 (5 bases each). The CDR3 contains 18 residues. Germline-derived CDR1 and CDR2 are SGDLS and YYNGEE. V was trimmed by 5 bases and J by 1 base, leaving 21 bases between them. Here the CDR3 DNA reads TGTGCCAGCAGTCGGCAGGGAACCATCGGAGGGAACACCGGGGAGCTGTTTTTT. This sequence encodes CASSRQGTIGGNTGELFF.

Ten or more counts support this clonotype. The CDR3 is CASSGSAIGQPQHF. The CDR3 DNA reads as TGTGCCAGCAGTGGTTCAGCAATAGGTCAGCCCCAGCATTTT. V and J are TRBV12-3 or TRBV12-4 and TRBJ1-5; D unresolved. V lost 5 bases to trimming and J lost 6 bases, with 14 bases between them. The CDR3 is 14 amino acids.

This clonotype was counted many times. J is TRBJ2-5 and V is TRBV28; D not certain. Per germline, CDR1 MDHEN and CDR2 SYDVKM. CDR3 size: 14 residues. Trimming pared 7 bases from V and 4 bases from J, leaving 16 bases between. CDR3 sequence reads: CASTPGGVVETQYF. CDR3 DNA: TGTGCCAGCACCCCCGGTGGGGTCGTAGAGACCCAGTACTTC.

This clonotype showed up many times. The J gene is TRBJ2-2, the V gene TRBV24-1; D not certain. The CDR3 is made up of 15 amino acids. Germline lookup yields CDR1 KGHDR and CDR2 SFDVKD. V lost 6 bases and J lost 2, with 12 bases in between. The CDR3 DNA is TGTGCCACCAGTCCCGCGGACCGAAACACCGGGGAGCTGTTTTTT. Translated, it gives CATSPADRNTGELFF.

This clonotype has at least ten counts. A much larger clone differs by one base, so this may be a read error. The chain employs TRBV7-3 and TRBJ2-2, with a tentative D call TRBD2 (5 bases). The CDR3 sequence is 12 residues long. The V gene lost 3 bases and the J gene lost 6 bases, with 5 bases spanning the gap. The V gene's germline CDR1 is SGHTA and CDR2 FQGTGA. Written as DNA, the CDR3 is TGTGCCAGCAGCTTCGGGGCCGGGGAGCTGTTTTTT. As protein: CASSFGAGELFF.

This clonotype occurred many times. The genes are TRBV5-5 and TRBJ2-1, with D uncertain. Trimming removed 4 bases from V and 3 bases from J, with 11 bases in between. The V gene's germline CDR1 is SGHKS and CDR2 YYEKEE (reference sequence). This CDR3 has 14 residues. The CDR3 region has the DNA TGTGCCAGCAGCCCTGCTATAGGCTACAATGAGCAGTTCTTC. Its protein is CASSPAIGYNEQFF.

This clonotype was picked up many times. J is TRBJ2-7 and V is TRBV30, with D unclear. V was cut by 1 base and J by 0 bases, with 10 bases left in between. There are 14 residues in the CDR3. The germline gives CDR1 GTSNPN, CDR2 SVGIG (reference sequence). The DNA of the CDR3 is TGTGCCTGGAGTGGAACTGAGGACTCCTACGAGCAGTACTTC. Translating gives CAWSGTEDSYEQYF.

This clonotype appeared a few times. The junction differs from germline at one of its ends, possibly a read error. This chain uses TRBV2 with TRBJ2-7; 10 bases fit TRBD1. CDR1 is SNHLY and CDR2 is FYNNEI in the germline V gene. The CDR3 is made up of 13 amino acids. CDR3 residues: CAGSRDRGYEQYF. CDR3 in DNA: TGTGCCGGCAGCCGGGACAGGGGCTACGAGCAGTACTTC.

This clonotype was counted ten times or more. The chain uses TRBV2 and TRBJ2-5; the match to TRBD1 covers 7 bases. Per the germline V gene, CDR1 is SNHLY and CDR2 is FYNNEI. The length of the CDR3 is 15 residues. Trimming took 6 bases from V and 6 from J; bases not matched to a gene: 13. DNA of the CDR3: TGTGCCAGCAGGCAGCAGCAGACAGGGAGTAAGACCCAGTACTTC. Protein: CASRQQQTGSKTQYF.

The chain recombines TRBV9 with TRBJ2-1; D not resolved. The germline V gene has CDR1 SGDLS and CDR2 YYNGEE. The CDR3 has 15 amino acids. V shed 0 bases and J shed 0 bases, with 7 bases lying between them. Written as DNA, the CDR3 is TGTGCCAGCAGCGTAGCGCAGAGCTCCTACAATGAGCAGTTCTTC. The encoded protein is CASSVAQSSYNEQFF.

This clonotype has a count of ten or more. J is TRBJ1-2 and V is TRBV20-1, with D possibly matching TRBD1 (5 bases). V was cut by 5 bases and J by 5 bases, with 15 bases left in between. This CDR3 is built from 13 residues. Germline CDR1 is DFQATT and CDR2 is SNEGSKA (reference sequence). In DNA, the CDR3 is TGCAGTGCTTGGGCAACAGGCCGGTATGGCTACACCTTC. Residues: CSAWATGRYGYTF.

Of note for this clonotype: A much larger clone lies a single base off, so this may be a read error. The chain joins TRBV2 to TRBJ1-4, with D tentatively TRBD1 (6 bases). The germline V gene encodes CDR1 SNHLY and CDR2 FYNNEI. The CDR3 contains 12 residues. The CDR3 reads CASRGDMERLFF. The CDR3, as DNA: TGTGCCAGCAGGGGGGACATGGAAAGACTGTTTTTT.